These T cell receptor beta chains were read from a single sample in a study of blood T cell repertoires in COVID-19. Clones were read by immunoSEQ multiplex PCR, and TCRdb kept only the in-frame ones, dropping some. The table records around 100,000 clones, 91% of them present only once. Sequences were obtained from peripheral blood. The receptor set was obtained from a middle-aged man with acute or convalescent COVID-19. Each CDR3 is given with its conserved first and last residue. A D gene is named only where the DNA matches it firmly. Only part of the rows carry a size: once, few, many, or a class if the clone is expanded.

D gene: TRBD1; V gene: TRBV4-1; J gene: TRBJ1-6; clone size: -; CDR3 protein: CASSQGWGDSSYNSPLHF; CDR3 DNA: TGCGCCAGCAGCCAAGGGTGGGGGGACAGCTCCTATAATTCACCCCTCCACTTT
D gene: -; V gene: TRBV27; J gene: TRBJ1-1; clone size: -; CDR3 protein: CASSLLWAGDNTEAFF; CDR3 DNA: TGTGCCAGCAGTTTACTTTGGGCAGGGGATAACACTGAAGCTTTCTTT
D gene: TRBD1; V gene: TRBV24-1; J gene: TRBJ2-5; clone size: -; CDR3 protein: CATSEAGTGLQETQYF; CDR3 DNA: TGTGCCACCAGTGAAGCCGGGACAGGCCTCCAAGAGACCCAGTACTTC
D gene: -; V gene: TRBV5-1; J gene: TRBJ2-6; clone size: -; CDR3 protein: CASSPTGFGANVLTF; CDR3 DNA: TGCGCCAGCAGCCCTACAGGGTTCGGGGCCAACGTCCTGACTTTC
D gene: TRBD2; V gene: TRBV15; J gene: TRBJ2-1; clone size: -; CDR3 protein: CAPQRVGLLEQFF; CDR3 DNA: TGTGCCCCCCAAAGGGTGGGACTACTTGAGCAGTTCTTC
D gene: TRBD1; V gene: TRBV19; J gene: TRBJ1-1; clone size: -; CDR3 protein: CASSRQGTEAFF; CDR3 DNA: TGTGCCAGTAGTAGACAGGGCACTGAAGCTTTCTTT
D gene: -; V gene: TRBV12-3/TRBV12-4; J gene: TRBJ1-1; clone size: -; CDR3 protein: CASSLKAAGKAFF; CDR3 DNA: TGTGCCAGCAGTTTAAAGGCGGCGGGGAAAGCTTTCTTT
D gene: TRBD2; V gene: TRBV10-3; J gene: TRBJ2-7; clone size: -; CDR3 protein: CATGGTYEQYF; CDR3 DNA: TGTGCCACGGGGGGAACCTACGAGCAGTACTTC
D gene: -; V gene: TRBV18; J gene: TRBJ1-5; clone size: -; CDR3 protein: CASSSKSGLGPQPQHF; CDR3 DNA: TGTGCCAGCTCATCAAAGTCCGGACTTGGCCCTCAGCCCCAGCATTTT
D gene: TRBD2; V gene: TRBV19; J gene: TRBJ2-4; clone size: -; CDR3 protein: CASSNAAGEAKNIQYF; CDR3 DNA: TGTGCCAGTAGTAATGCGGCGGGGGAAGCCAAAAACATTCAGTACTTC
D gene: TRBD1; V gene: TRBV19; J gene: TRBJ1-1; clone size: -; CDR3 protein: CGTGVISGTEAFF; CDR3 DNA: TGTGGGACAGGGGTTATTTCGGGAACTGAAGCTTTCTTT
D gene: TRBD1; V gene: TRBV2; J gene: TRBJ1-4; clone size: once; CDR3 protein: CASKRDRGLGEKLFF; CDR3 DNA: TGTGCCAGCAAGCGGGACAGGGGGCTGGGTGAAAAACTGTTTTTT